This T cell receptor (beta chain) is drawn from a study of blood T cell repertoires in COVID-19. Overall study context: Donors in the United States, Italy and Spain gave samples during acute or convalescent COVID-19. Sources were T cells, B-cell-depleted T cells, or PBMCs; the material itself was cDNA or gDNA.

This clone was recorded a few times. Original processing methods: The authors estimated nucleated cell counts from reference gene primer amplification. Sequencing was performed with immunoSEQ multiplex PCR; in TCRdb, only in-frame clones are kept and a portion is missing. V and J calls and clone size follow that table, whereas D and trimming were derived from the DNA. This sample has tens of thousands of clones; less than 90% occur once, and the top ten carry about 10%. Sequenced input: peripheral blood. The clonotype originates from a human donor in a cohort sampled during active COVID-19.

The CDR3 coding sequence is TGTGCCAGCAGAGGACAGCCGAACACTGAAGCTTTCTTT. Translating it yields CASRGQPNTEAFF. The V and J genes are TRBV5-4 and TRBJ1-1; possibly TRBD1 for D (6 bases). Trimming cost V 5 bases and J 1 base, with 9 bases left between them. Germline V gene data show CDR1 as SGHNT and CDR2 as YYREEE (reference sequence). The CDR3 is 13 residues long. The full variable domain, rest sourced from reference TRBV5-4 and TRBJ1-1, is ETGVTQSPTHLIKTRGQQVTLRCSSQSGHNTVSWYQQALGQGPQFIFQYYREEENGRGNFPPRFSGLQFPNYSSELNVNALELDDSALYLCASRGQPNTEAFFGQGTRLTVV.